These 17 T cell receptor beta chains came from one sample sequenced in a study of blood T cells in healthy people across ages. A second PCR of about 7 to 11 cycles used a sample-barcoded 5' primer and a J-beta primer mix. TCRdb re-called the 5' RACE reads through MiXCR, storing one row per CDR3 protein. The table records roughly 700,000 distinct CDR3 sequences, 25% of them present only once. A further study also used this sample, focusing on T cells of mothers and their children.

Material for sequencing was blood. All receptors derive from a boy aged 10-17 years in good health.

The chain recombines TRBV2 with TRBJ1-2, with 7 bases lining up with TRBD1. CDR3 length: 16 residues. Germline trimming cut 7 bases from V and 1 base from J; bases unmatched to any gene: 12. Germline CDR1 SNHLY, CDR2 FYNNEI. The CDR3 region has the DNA TGTGCCAGCAATAGAAGCCCACAGGGGATTAACTATGGCTACACCTTC. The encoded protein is CASNRSPQGINYGYTF.

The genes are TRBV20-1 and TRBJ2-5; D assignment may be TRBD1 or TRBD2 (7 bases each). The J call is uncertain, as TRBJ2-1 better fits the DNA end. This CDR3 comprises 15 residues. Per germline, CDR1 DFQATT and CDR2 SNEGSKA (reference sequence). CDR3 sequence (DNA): TGCAGTGGGATTACAGGGGACTATCCGACTAATGAGCAGTTCTTC. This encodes CSGITGDYPTNEQFF.

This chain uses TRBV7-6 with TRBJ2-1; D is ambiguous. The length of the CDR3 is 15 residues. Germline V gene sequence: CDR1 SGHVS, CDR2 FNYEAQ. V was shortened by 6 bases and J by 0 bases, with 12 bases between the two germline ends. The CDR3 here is CASSDLAASYNEQFF. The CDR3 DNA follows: TGTGCCAGCAGTGATTTGGCGGCCTCCTACAATGAGCAGTTCTTC.

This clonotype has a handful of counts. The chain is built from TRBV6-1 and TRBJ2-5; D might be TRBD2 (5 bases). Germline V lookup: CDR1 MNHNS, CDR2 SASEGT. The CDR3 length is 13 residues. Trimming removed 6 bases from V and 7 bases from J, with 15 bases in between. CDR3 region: CASRMEVGRTQYF. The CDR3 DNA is TGTGCCAGCAGAATGGAGGTTGGTCGGACCCAGTACTTC.

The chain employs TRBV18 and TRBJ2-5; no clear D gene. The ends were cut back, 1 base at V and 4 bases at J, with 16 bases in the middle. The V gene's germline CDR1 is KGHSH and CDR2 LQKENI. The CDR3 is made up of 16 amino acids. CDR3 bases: TGTGCCAGCTCACCACAGGGCAACCAGCCCGGAGAGACCCAGTACTTC. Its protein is CASSPQGNQPGETQYF.

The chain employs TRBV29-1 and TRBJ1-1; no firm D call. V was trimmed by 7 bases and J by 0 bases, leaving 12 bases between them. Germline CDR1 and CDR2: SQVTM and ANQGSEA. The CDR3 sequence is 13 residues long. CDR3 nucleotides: TGCAGCGCGGACCGCGCTCTGAACACTGAAGCTTTCTTT. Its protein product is CSADRALNTEAFF.

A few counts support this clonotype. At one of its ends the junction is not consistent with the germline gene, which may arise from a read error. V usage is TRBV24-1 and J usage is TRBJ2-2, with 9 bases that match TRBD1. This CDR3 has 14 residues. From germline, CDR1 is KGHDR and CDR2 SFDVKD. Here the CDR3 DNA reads TGTGTCACCGAACCGGGACAGGGAACCGGGGAGCTGTTTTTT. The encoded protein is CVTEPGQGTGELFF.

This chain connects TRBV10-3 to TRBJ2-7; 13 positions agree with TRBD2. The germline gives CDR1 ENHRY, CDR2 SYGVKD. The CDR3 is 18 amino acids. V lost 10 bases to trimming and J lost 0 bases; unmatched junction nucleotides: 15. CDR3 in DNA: TGTGCCAGCGGGTTAGGGACTAGCGGGACTCTTTACTCCTACGAGCAGTACTTC. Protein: CASGLGTSGTLYSYEQYF.

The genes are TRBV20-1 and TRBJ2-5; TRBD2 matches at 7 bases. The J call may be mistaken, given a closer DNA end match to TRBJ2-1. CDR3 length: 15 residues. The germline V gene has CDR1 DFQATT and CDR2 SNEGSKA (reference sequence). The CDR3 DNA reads TGCAGTGCTAGAGAGATGCGGGAGACCTACAATGAGCAGTTCTTC. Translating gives CSAREMRETYNEQFF.

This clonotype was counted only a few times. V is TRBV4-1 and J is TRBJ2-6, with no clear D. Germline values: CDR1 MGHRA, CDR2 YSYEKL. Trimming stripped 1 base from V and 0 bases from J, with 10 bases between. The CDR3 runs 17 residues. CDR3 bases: TGCGCCAGCAGCCAAGGGGGAACAAGCTCTGGGGCCAACGTCCTGACTTTC. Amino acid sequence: CASSQGGTSSGANVLTF.

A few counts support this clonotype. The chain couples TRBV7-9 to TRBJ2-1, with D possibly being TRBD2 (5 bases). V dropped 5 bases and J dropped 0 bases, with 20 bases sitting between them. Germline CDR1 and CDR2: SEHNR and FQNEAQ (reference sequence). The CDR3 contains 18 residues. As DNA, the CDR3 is TGTGCCAGCAGCCCTCATGTAGCGTCCTTCCGCTCCTACAATGAGCAGTTCTTC. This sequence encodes CASSPHVASFRSYNEQFF.

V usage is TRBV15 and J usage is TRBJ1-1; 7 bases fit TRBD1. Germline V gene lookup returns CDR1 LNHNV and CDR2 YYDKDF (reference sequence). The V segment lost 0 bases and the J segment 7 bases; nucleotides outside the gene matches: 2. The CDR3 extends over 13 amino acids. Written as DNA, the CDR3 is TGTGCCACCAGCAGAGATTGGACAGGTGAAGCTTTCTTT. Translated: CATSRDWTGEAFF.

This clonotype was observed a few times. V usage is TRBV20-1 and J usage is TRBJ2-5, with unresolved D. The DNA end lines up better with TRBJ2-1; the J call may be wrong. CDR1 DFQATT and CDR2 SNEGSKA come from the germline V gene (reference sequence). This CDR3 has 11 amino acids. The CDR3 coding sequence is TGCAGTGCCGAGAGCAACAATGAGCAGTTCTTC. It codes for CSAESNNEQFF.

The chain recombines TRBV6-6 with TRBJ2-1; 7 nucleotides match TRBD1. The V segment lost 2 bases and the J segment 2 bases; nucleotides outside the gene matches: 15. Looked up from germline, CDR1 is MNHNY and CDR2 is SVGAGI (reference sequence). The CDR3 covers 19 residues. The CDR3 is CASSYPDPYRTGPYNEQFF. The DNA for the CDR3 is TGTGCCAGCAGTTACCCAGATCCCTATCGGACAGGACCCTACAATGAGCAGTTCTTC.

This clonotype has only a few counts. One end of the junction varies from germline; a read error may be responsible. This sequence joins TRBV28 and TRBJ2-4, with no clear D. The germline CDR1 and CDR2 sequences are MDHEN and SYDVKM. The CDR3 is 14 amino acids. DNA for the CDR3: TGTGCCAGCAGTTTACCTAACGGCAAAAACATTCTGTACTTC. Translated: CASSLPNGKNILYF.

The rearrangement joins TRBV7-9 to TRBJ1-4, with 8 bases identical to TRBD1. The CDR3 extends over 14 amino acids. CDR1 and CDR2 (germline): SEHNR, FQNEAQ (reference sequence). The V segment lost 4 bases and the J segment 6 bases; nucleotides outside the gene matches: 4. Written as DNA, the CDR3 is TGTGCCAGCAGCTCAGGGGGCAAAGATGAAAAACTGTTTTTT. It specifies CASSSGGKDEKLFF.

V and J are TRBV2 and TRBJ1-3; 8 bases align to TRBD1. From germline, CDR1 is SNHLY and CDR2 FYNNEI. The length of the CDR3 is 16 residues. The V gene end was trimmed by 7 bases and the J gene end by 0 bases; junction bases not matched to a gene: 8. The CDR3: CASKERDRSSGNTIYF. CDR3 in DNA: TGTGCCAGCAAAGAACGGGACAGGAGCTCTGGAAACACCATATATTTT.